The rows below give T cell receptor beta chains drawn from one sample of a study of spatial heterogeneity in lung cancer. MiXCR, run by TCRdb on the 5' RACE reads, gives a single entry per CDR3 protein. The sample shows roughly 120,000 distinct CDR3 sequences, approximately 12% of them seen only once. The starting material was PBMCs, obtained at follow-up. These receptors were collected from a male donor with early-stage non-small cell lung cancer. CDR3s include the opening cysteine and the closing phenylalanine or tryptophan. The order of the fields is CDR3 length, clone size, J gene, V gene, D gene, CDR3 DNA, CDR3 protein. D genes are given only for firm matches. Some rows have no size entry. The others give once, few or many, or a class for an expanded clone.

len: 12; abundance: many; j_gene: TRBJ2-3; v_gene: TRBV20-1; d_gene: NA; CDR3nt: TGCAGTGCTAGTCCTCGCACAGATACGCAGTATTTT; CDR3aa: CSASPRTDTQYF
len: 16; abundance: NA; j_gene: TRBJ1-3; v_gene: TRBV7-6; d_gene: TRBD1; CDR3nt: TGTGCCAGCAGCTCCGGACAGGTCTTCTCTGGAAACACCATATATTTT; CDR3aa: CASSSGQVFSGNTIYF
len: 15; abundance: few; j_gene: TRBJ2-7; v_gene: TRBV5-1; d_gene: TRBD1; CDR3nt: TGCGCCAGCAGCTGGTGGGGGACAGGATCTTACGAGCAGTACTTC; CDR3aa: CASSWWGTGSYEQYF
len: 13; abundance: few; j_gene: TRBJ1-1; v_gene: TRBV14; d_gene: NA; CDR3nt: TGTGCCAGCAGCCAATTGGGCCACACTGAAGCTTTCTTT; CDR3aa: CASSQLGHTEAFF
len: 14; abundance: NA; j_gene: TRBJ2-3; v_gene: TRBV4-1; d_gene: NA; CDR3nt: TGCGCCAGCAGTCAGACGACAGAGGCAGATACGCAGTATTTT; CDR3aa: CASSQTTEADTQYF
len: 15; abundance: few; j_gene: TRBJ1-6; v_gene: TRBV19; d_gene: TRBD1; CDR3nt: TGTGCCAGTAGGGTCGGACAGGGCACTTTTTCACCCCTCCACTTT; CDR3aa: CASRVGQGTFSPLHF
len: 12; abundance: many; j_gene: TRBJ1-1; v_gene: TRBV9; d_gene: NA; CDR3nt: TGTGCCAGCAGAGGGATGAACACTGAAGCTTTCTTT; CDR3aa: CASRGMNTEAFF
len: 16; abundance: few; j_gene: TRBJ2-2; v_gene: TRBV7-6; d_gene: NA; CDR3nt: TGTGCCAGCAGCTTGGTTGTCCGCGAAGACACCGGGGAGCTGTTTTTT; CDR3aa: CASSLVVREDTGELFF
len: 13; abundance: NA; j_gene: TRBJ2-1; v_gene: TRBV7-2; d_gene: NA; CDR3nt: TGTGCCAGCAGCTTAGTTCTCGGGGGAGAGCAGTTCTTC; CDR3aa: CASSLVLGGEQFF
len: 13; abundance: many; j_gene: TRBJ2-7; v_gene: TRBV28; d_gene: TRBD1; CDR3nt: TGTGCCAGCACCACAAGACAGGGATACGAGCAGTACTTC; CDR3aa: CASTTRQGYEQYF